The source of this TCR beta chain is a study of radiation and T cells in renal cell carcinoma. As for the study in general: Nephrectomy followed 15 Gy stereotactic body radiation by 4 weeks.

Overall study findings and caveats: From baseline, blood top tumor clonotypes peaked at 2 weeks post-radiation.

This clone was detected a few times. Its antigen is currently unknown. Noted time point: baseline pretreatment blood. The sample's treatment: 15 Gy SBRT to primary tumor, nephrectomy 4 weeks later. After SBRT, blood was collected at 2 and 4 weeks, plus baseline. Clear cell pathology was present in this patient's renal cell carcinoma. Trimming cost V 0 bases and J 8 bases, with 10 bases left between them. This CDR3 comprises 13 residues. In germline, CDR1 is SGHTA, CDR2 FQGNSA. Sequencing used immunoSEQ multiplex PCR; TCRdb keeps in-frame clones, though not all of them. The sample records 110,000 to 150,000 clones, around four fifths being singletons.

The clonotype originates from a woman aged 50 to 60 with renal cell carcinoma. This chain joins TRBV7-2 and TRBJ1-2; the D gene is possibly TRBD1 (5 bases). The specimen was blood, collected from a patient whose treatment included radiotherapy and nephrectomy. DNA for the CDR3: TGTGCCAGCAGCTTAGCCCAGGGAGGAGGCTACACCTTC. Residues: CASSLAQGGGYTF.